Below, one T cell receptor (beta chain) is given with its context. The CDR3 runs 14 residues. Trimming removed 3 bases from V and 6 bases from J, with 9 bases in between. A library of TCRbeta sequences, prepared with unique molecular identifiers, was generated. TCRdb fed the PCR reads into MiXCR, producing one record per CDR3 protein. The data hold 250,000 to 300,000 distinct CDR3 sequences, with more than 9% observed a single time. These data are taken from a study of T-cell reconstitution after alpha-beta-depleted transplantation in children. The receptor was isolated from a human donor who donated a stem cell graft to a child with SCID. This material consisted of PBMCs from the stem cell graft donor, taken from the stem cell graft. The genes are TRBV12-3 or TRBV12-4 and TRBJ1-6; D is uncertain. The CDR3 DNA sequence: TGTGCCAGCAGTTTTGGTATGGTTAATTCACCCCTCCACTTT. Its protein product is CASSFGMVNSPLHF.